The entry below gives a single T cell receptor (beta chain) sequence along with its context. The antigen is unknown. The data derive from a study of cytomegalovirus exposure and HLA in healthy donors. Findings and limits, study-wide: Among immune exposure information, only CMV serostatus was available.

Germline CDR1 SGHVS, CDR2 FQNEAQ. V lost 5 bases to trimming and J lost 7 bases; unmatched junction nucleotides: 12. The CDR3 is made up of 18 amino acids. In the PCR, 60 Vbeta and 13 Jbeta primers were used. Method: immunoSEQ multiplex PCR; TCRdb's copy keeps in-frame clones and lacks some. Seen here are 95,000 to 150,000 clones, over 8.5% observed once, and the top ten hold approximately 6%. This clonotype originated in a woman in her thirties or forties in good health and CMV-seropositive. Source material: PBMCs. The chain joins TRBV7-8 to TRBJ2-2; 14 nucleotides agree with TRBD2. The CDR3 loop is CASSLRLAGGPSYGELFF. In DNA, the CDR3 is TGTGCCAGCAGCCTTCGACTAGCGGGGGGGCCATCTTACGGGGAGCTGTTTTTT.